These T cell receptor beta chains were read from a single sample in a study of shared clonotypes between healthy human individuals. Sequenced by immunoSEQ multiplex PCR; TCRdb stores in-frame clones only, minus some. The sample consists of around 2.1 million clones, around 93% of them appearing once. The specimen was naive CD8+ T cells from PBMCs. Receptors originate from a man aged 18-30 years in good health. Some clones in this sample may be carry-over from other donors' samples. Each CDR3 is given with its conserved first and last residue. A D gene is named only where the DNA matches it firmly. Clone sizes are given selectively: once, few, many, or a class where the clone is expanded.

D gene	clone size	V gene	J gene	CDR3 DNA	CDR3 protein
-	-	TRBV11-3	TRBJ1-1	TGTGCCAGCAGCTTAGGGGGGCGGGGAGGAAACACTGAAGCTTTCTTT	CASSLGGRGGNTEAFF
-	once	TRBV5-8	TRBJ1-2	TGTGCCAGCAGCTTGGTTCAGGGGCTTGGCTATGGCTACACCTTC	CASSLVQGLGYGYTF
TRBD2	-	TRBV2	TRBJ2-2	TGTGCCAGCAGGGCCCCGGGACTAGGAACCGGGGAGCTGTTTTTT	CASRAPGLGTGELFF
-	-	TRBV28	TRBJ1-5	TGTGCCAGCAGTTCCCGGGGCTTTGGGGGGCCCCAGCATTTT	CASSSRGFGGPQHF
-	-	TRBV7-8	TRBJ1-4	TGTGCCAGCAGCCAGAGCTCTTACAGGGTTGGTGAAAAACTGTTTTTT	CASSQSSYRVGEKLFF
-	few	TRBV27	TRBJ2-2	TGTGCCAGCAGCTCCTATACGAACACCGGGGAGCTGTTTTTT	CASSSYTNTGELFF
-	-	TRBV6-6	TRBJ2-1	TGTGCCAGCACCTTACAAGTCCGGGTCGACGACAATGAGCAGTTCTTC	CASTLQVRVDDNEQFF
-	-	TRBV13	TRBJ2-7	TGTGCCAGCAGCTTTGCGGGATTACCCTACGAGCAGTACTTC	CASSFAGLPYEQYF
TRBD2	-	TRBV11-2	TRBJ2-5	TGTGCCAGCAGCTTAGATGATAGCGGGAGGGATTGGAGGACCCAGTACTTC	CASSLDDSGRDWRTQYF
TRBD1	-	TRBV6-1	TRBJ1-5	TGTGCCAGCAGTGAAGGCCCAGGGGGGAGTCAGCCCCAGCATTTT	CASSEGPGGSQPQHF
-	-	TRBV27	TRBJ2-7	TGTGCCAGCAGTCAGGGACGGTTTATTGAGCAGTACTTC	CASSQGRFIEQYF
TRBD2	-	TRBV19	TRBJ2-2	TGTGCCAGTAGTACGCTAGCGGGAGGGGCCGGGGAGCTGTTTTTT	CASSTLAGGAGELFF
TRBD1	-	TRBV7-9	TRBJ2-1	TGTGCCAGCAGCTCCCGACCCCGGGACAGGGACAGCAATGAGCAGTTCTTC	CASSSRPRDRDSNEQFF
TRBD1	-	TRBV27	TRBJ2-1	TGTGCCAGCAGGGTTAGGACAGGAAACACCAATGAGCAGTTCTTC	CASRVRTGNTNEQFF
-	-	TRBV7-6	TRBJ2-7	TGTGCCAGCAGCCCCTACAGGGTCCTCTCCTACGAGCAGTACTTC	CASSPYRVLSYEQYF
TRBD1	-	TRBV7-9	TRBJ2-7	TGTGCCAGCAGCCCAGGGTGGGGGACAGGTGCTTACGAGCAGTACTTC	CASSPGWGTGAYEQYF
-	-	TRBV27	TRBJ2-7	TGTGCCAGCAGTTTATCGGGGAATTGGGCCGAGCAGTACTTC	CASSLSGNWAEQYF
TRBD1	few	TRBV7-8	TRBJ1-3	TGTGCCAGCAGCTTAACGGGACAGAGCTCTGGAAACACCATATATTTT	CASSLTGQSSGNTIYF
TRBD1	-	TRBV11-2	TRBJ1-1	TGTGCCAGCAGCTTAGGAGACAGGGAGCTGAACACTGAAGCTTTCTTT	CASSLGDRELNTEAFF
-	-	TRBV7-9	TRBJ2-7	TGTGCCAGCAGCTCCGTTGGCCCTTCCTACGAGCAGTACTTC	CASSSVGPSYEQYF
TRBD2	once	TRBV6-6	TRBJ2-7	TGTGCCAGCAGTTATGAGGCTAGCGGGAGGTACGAGCAGTACTTC	CASSYEASGRYEQYF
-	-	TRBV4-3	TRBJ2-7	TGCGCCAGCAGCCAAGGAGGAGGGCCGGGGTACGAGCAGTACTTC	CASSQGGGPGYEQYF
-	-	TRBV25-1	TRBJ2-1	TGTGCCAGCAGTTCCCTCGGGTACAATGAGCAGTTCTTC	CASSSLGYNEQFF
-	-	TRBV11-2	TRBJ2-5	TGTGCCAGCAGCCGGCCCGGGCAGATAGAACAAGAGACCCAGTACTTC	CASSRPGQIEQETQYF